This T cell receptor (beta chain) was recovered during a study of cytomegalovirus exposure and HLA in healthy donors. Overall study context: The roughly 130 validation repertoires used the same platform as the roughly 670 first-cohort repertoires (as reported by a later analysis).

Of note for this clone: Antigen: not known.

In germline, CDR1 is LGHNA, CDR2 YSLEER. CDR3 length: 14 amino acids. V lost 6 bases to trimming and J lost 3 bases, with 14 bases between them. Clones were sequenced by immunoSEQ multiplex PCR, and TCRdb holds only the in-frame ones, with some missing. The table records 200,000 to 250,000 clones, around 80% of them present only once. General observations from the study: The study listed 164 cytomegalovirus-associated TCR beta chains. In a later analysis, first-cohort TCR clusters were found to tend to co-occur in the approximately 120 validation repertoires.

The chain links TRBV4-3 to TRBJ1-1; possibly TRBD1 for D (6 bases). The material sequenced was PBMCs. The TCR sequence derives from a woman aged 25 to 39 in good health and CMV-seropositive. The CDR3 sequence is CASSPGHSYTEAFF. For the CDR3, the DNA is TGCGCCAGCAGTCCGGGACACTCTTACACTGAAGCTTTCTTT.